This T cell receptor beta chain appears in the sequencing data of a study of CD8+ T cells in alopecia areata. The V end was cut by 3 bases, the J end by 1 base, with 11 bases between. The V gene's germline CDR1 is SGDLS and CDR2 YYNGEE. The CDR3 runs to 16 residues. Study findings and constraints: Lesional scalp, notably in alopecia totalis/universalis, had clonality above that of normal scalp.

Extracted from the samples, RNA was reverse transcribed into cDNA to serve as the sequencing template. TCRdb's copy holds only in-frame clones and misses some; the assay was immunoSEQ multiplex PCR. This table holds fewer than 250,000 clones, roughly 60% found once. The treatment is: oral pan-JAK inhibitor, 5-10 mg twice daily. Lesional scalp punch biopsies and peripheral blood came from alopecia areata patients. On this clone: The antigen is unknown.

The sequence was obtained from a human donor with alopecia areata. Sample: CD4+ T cells sorted from blood, taken around week 50, from a patient treated with tofacitinib. This chain joins TRBV9 and TRBJ2-6; D is possibly TRBD1 (6 bases). CDR3 amino acids: CASSGGQLSGANVLTF. CDR3 coding DNA: TGTGCCAGCAGCGGTGGACAGCTTTCTGGGGCCAACGTCCTGACTTTC.